Shown below are 3 T cell receptor beta chains from a single sample sequenced in a study of identical twins. TCRdb processed the 5' RACE reads anew with MiXCR; each CDR3 protein has one entry. The sample contains roughly 1.6 million distinct CDR3 sequences, less than 40% of which appear only once. The sequenced sample consisted of cord blood. The receptors derive from a newborn girl in good health.

In regard to this clonotype: A much more abundant neighbour one base away suggests this may be a read error. V gene TRBV28 combines with J gene TRBJ2-3, with 12 positions matching TRBD1. In germline, CDR1 is MDHEN, CDR2 SYDVKM. The CDR3 loop spans 14 amino acids. V dropped 3 bases and J dropped 8; count of bases not matched to a gene: 3. The CDR3 DNA reads as TGTGCCAGCAGTTTCGGGACAGGGGGCGGTACGCAGTATTTT. Translating gives CASSFGTGGGTQYF.

This clonotype was seen at least ten times. The rearrangement joins TRBV29-1 to TRBJ2-7, with 8 bases lining up with TRBD2. The length of the CDR3 is 14 residues. CDR1 is SQVTM and CDR2 is ANQGSEA in the germline V gene. V dropped 6 bases and J dropped 4; count of bases not matched to a gene: 11. The CDR3: CSVKASGYLYEQYF. The CDR3 DNA reads as TGCAGCGTGAAGGCTAGCGGGTATTTGTACGAGCAGTACTTC.

V and J are TRBV29-1 and TRBJ2-2; D may be TRBD2 (6 bases). CDR3 length: 14 residues. Per the germline V gene, CDR1 is SQVTM and CDR2 is ANQGSEA. V gave up 7 bases and J gave up 5 bases, with 17 bases separating them. In DNA, the CDR3 is TGCAGCGCCAACTCGCTAGCGCGGACCGGGGAGCTGTTTTTT. This encodes CSANSLARTGELFF.